A single sample gave rise to the 17 T cell receptor beta chains below, sequenced in a study of read filtering for tumor transcriptome and immune sequencing. The library was built from about 400 ng RNA with molecular barcoded adaptors for alpha/delta and beta/gamma chains. TCRdb recomputed calls from the reads with MiXCR, one row per CDR3 protein. Of tens of thousands of distinct CDR3 sequences listed, approximately 15% are singletons. The sample taken for sequencing was a population of CD138-negative cells sorted from bone marrow. The receptors were sampled from a donor over 35 with multiple myeloma.

This clonotype was detected many times. The chain is built from TRBV24-1 and TRBJ2-1; TRBD2 matches 10 bases. The CDR3 has 13 amino acids. The germline V gene encodes CDR1 KGHDR and CDR2 SFDVKD. Trimming cost V 10 bases and J 8 bases; bases outside gene matches: 7. The CDR3 spells CATSSGSLDEQFF. The CDR3 coding sequence is TGTGCCACTTCTAGCGGGAGCTTGGATGAGCAGTTCTTC.

This clonotype came up many times. The chain uses TRBV12-3 or TRBV12-4 and TRBJ2-7; 11 bases are a match to TRBD1. V gave up 2 bases and J gave up 4 bases; unmatched junction bases: 13. The CDR3 is 18 residues long. The CDR3 coding sequence is TGTGCCAGCAGTTTACTTCAACTGGGACAGGGGGGGGGTTACGAGCAGTACTTC. The encoded protein is CASSLLQLGQGGGYEQYF.

Ten or more counts support this clonotype. The J gene is TRBJ2-3, the V gene TRBV7-3, with a weak D call TRBD1 (6 bases). V lost 5 bases, J lost 1 base, and 13 bases lay in between. This CDR3 region has 15 residues. The V gene's germline CDR1 is SGHTA and CDR2 FQGTGA. CDR3: CASSQGDIGTDTQYF. The CDR3 DNA reads TGTGCCAGCAGCCAAGGGGACATCGGCACAGATACGCAGTATTTT. Complete variable domain (other parts from reference TRBV7-3 and TRBJ2-3): GAGVSQTPSNKVTEKGKYVELRCDPISGHTALYWYRQSLGQGPEFLIYFQGTGAADDSGLPNDRFFAVRPEGSVSTLKIQRTERGDSAVYLCASSQGDIGTDTQYFGPGTRLTVL.

As concerns this clonotype: A much bigger clone sits one base away, suggesting this may be a read error. The V gene is TRBV7-6, the J gene TRBJ2-5, with TRBD1 matching 8 bases. Trimming cost V 5 bases and J 4 bases; bases outside gene matches: 3. From germline, CDR1 is SGHVS and CDR2 FNYEAQ. CDR3 length equals 13 residues. CDR3 protein: CASSPRGPETQYF. DNA for the CDR3: TGTGCCAGCAGCCCCAGGGGGCCAGAGACCCAGTACTTC.

The sample holds many counts of this clonotype. The chain has TRBV5-4 and TRBJ2-7, with TRBD2 identical over 7 bases. The CDR3 has 14 residues. V lost 5 bases and J lost 3; bases outside the gene matches: 8. Germline CDR1 reads SGHNT; CDR2 reads YYREEE (reference sequence). The CDR3 DNA reads TGTGCCAGCAGTTCCAAGCGGGGCGGCTACGAGCAGTACTTC. This sequence encodes CASSSKRGGYEQYF.

This clonotype was seen ten or more times. The genes are TRBV9 and TRBJ1-2; tentative D call: TRBD1 (6 bases). V lost 0 bases to trimming and J lost 0 bases, with 9 bases between them. Germline V lookup: CDR1 SGDLS, CDR2 YYNGEE. The CDR3 runs 15 residues. The CDR3 DNA reads TGTGCCAGCAGCGTAGCGGGACACCCTAACTATGGCTACACCTTC. The encoded protein is CASSVAGHPNYGYTF.

V and J are TRBV27 and TRBJ2-5; 10 bases are a match to TRBD2. The CDR3 consists of 15 residues. Germline values: CDR1 MNHEY, CDR2 SMNVEV (reference sequence). The J segment lost 4 bases and the V segment lost 6 bases, leaving 8 bases of the junction unmatched. The CDR3, as DNA: TGTGCCAGCAGGGGGTTAGCGGGGGGAACAGAGACCCAGTACTTC. Translated: CASRGLAGGTETQYF.

This clonotype was picked up many times. This chain joins TRBV5-4 and TRBJ1-2, with D perhaps TRBD1 (5 bases). Germline V gives CDR1 SGHNT, CDR2 YYREEE (reference sequence). The CDR3 loop spans 14 amino acids. Trimming took off 4 bases at V and 8 bases at J, with 18 bases between the two ends. Here the CDR3 DNA reads TGTGCCAGCAGCACTGGAGAGGGTGCAGGGGGCTACACCTTC. Protein sequence: CASSTGEGAGGYTF.

This clonotype occurred many times. The chain couples TRBV5-1 to TRBJ2-7; 10 bases agree with TRBD1. Germline V lookup: CDR1 SGHRS, CDR2 YFSETQ. The trim removed 6 bases at V and 3 bases at J, leaving 21 bases unmatched. This CDR3 is 19 amino acids long. CDR3 sequence (DNA): TGCGCCAGCACTCGATTACCCGTGGGGGCCGGGACAGGGGACTACGAGCAGTACTTC. It codes for CASTRLPVGAGTGDYEQYF.

This clonotype was detected ten times or more. J is TRBJ2-1 and V is TRBV6-5, with D possibly being TRBD1 (6 bases). The CDR3 spans 13 residues. Germline V lookup: CDR1 MNHEY, CDR2 SVGAGI. The V and J ends lost 7 bases and 1 base respectively, with 8 bases between them. CDR3 nucleotide sequence: TGTGCCAGCACAGGGGAATCCTACAATGAGCAGTTCTTC. Translating gives CASTGESYNEQFF.

This clonotype has ten or more counts. This chain connects TRBV7-6 to TRBJ2-2, with D unclear. The CDR3 extends over 13 amino acids. Germline V gene lookup returns CDR1 SGHVS and CDR2 FNYEAQ. With 6 bases removed from V and 7 bases from J, the gap between germline ends came to 12 bases. CDR3 residues: CASRQAAGGELFF. The CDR3 DNA reads as TGTGCCAGCAGGCAGGCGGCAGGCGGGGAGCTGTTTTTT.

This clonotype was seen ten or more times. V and J are TRBV29-1 and TRBJ2-7; possible D gene TRBD2, 6 bases. Germline CDR1 reads SQVTM; CDR2 reads ANQGSEA. Trimming left V 1 base short and J 6 bases short, with 13 bases between. The CDR3 runs 13 residues. In DNA, the CDR3 is TGCAGCGTTGAAGGGGAGGCAGAGATCGAGCAGTACTTC. This codes for CSVEGEAEIEQYF.

This clonotype was detected many times. This may be a read error, as it is one base from a much larger clone. The rearrangement joins TRBV6-5 to TRBJ2-1; possible D gene TRBD2, 6 bases. There are 14 residues in the CDR3. V was pared by 11 bases and J by 5 bases, with 19 bases between. In germline, CDR1 is MNHEY, CDR2 SVGAGI. The CDR3 bases are TGTGCCGGCAACCCCTCGGGACTCAACAATGAGCAGTTCTTC. This translates into CAGNPSGLNNEQFF.

This clonotype was picked up many times. This chain links TRBV9 with TRBJ2-1; 7 nucleotides align to TRBD2. Trimming cost V 2 bases and J 8 bases; bases outside gene matches: 10. Germline-derived CDR1 and CDR2 are SGDLS and YYNGEE. There are 15 residues in the CDR3. In DNA form, the CDR3 reads TGTGCCAGCAGCGTGGCGGGAGTAAGTGTCGATGAGCAGTTCTTC. Encoded protein: CASSVAGVSVDEQFF.

For this clonotype: A much larger clone lies a single base off, so this may be a read error. The chain employs TRBV5-1 and TRBJ2-7; 12 bases line up with TRBD1. The CDR3 consists of 15 residues. Germline V CDR1 and CDR2: SGHRS, YFSETQ. For the CDR3, the DNA is TGCGCCAGCAGCTGGGGGACAGGGGGCGTCAACGAGCAGTGCTTC. Its translation: CASSWGTGGVNEQCF.

This clonotype was counted at least ten times. J is TRBJ2-3 and V is TRBV28, with 14 bases that match TRBD2. V lost 6 bases to trimming and J lost 7 bases; unmatched junction nucleotides: 9. CDR1 and CDR2 (germline): MDHEN, SYDVKM. CDR3 length equals 16 residues. The DNA of the CDR3 is TGTGCCAGCAGCGGAACCGGGACTAGCGGGAGAAATACGCAGTATTTT. This sequence encodes CASSGTGTSGRNTQYF.

The chain links TRBV6-5 to TRBJ2-1; the match to TRBD1 covers 7 bases. The end of the DNA is better explained by TRBJ2-7, so the J call may be wrong. The CDR3 length is 13 residues. Germline CDR1 and CDR2: MNHEY and SVGAGI. The CDR3 is CASTGGSYNEQYF. The CDR3 DNA reads TGTGCCAGCACAGGGGGATCCTACAATGAGCAGTACTTC.